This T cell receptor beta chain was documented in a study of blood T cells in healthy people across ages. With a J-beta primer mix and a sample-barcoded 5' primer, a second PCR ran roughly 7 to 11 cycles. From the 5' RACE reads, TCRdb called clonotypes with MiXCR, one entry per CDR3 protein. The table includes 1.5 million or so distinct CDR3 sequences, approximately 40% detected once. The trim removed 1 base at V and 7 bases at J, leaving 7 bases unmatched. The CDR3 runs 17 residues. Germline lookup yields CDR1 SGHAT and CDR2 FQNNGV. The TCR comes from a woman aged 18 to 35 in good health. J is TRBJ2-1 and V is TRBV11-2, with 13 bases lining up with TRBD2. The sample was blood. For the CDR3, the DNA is TGTGCCAGCAGCTTAGCCCAACTAGCGGGGGGGCCGAATGAGCAGTTCTTC. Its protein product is CASSLAQLAGGPNEQFF.